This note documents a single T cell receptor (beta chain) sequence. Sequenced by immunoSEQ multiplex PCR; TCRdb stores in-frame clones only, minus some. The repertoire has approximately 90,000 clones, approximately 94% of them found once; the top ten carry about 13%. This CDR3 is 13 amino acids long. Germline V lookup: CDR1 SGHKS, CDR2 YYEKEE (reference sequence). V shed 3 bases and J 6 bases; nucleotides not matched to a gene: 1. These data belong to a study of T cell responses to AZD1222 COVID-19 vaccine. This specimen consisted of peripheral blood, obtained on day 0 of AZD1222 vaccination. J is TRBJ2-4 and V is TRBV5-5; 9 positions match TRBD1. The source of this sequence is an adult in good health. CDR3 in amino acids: CASSWDRVNIQYF. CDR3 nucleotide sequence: TGTGCCAGCAGCTGGGACAGGGTAAACATTCAGTACTTC.